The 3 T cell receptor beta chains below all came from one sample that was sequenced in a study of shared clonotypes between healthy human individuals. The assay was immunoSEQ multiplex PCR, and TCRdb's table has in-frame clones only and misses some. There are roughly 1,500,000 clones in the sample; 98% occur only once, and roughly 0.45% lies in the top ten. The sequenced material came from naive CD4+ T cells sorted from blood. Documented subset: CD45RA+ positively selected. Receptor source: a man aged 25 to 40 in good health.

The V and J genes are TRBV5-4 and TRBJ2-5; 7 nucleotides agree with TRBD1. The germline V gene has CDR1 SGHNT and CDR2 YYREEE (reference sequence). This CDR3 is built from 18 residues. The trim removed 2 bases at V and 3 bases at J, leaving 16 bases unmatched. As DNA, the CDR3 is TGTGCCAGCAGCTTCTATGCAGGGAGAAACAGGGGAAAAGAGACCCAGTACTTC. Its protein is CASSFYAGRNRGKETQYF.

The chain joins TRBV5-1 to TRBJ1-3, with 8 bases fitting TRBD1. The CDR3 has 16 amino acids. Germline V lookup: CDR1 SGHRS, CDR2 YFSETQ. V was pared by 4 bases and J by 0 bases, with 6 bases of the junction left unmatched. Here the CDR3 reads CASSPGQALSGNTIYF. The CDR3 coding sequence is TGCGCCAGCAGCCCGGGACAGGCGCTCTCTGGAAACACCATATATTTT.

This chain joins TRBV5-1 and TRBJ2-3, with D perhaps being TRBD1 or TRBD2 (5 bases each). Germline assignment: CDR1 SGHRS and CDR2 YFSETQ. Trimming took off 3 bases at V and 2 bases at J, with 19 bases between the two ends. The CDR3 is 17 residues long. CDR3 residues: CASSSGPSEGPTDTQYF. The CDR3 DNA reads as TGCGCCAGCAGCTCGGGGCCATCAGAGGGTCCCACAGATACGCAGTATTTT.